Shown below are 23 T cell receptor beta chains from a single sample sequenced in a study of blood T cell repertoires in COVID-19. Clones were read by immunoSEQ multiplex PCR, and TCRdb kept only the in-frame ones, dropping some. The sample shows a few hundred thousand clones, 90% of them seen only once. Sequenced sample: peripheral blood. These receptors originate from a woman aged 60-75 years with COVID-19, enrolled during active disease.

V is TRBV6-2 or TRBV6-3 and J is TRBJ1-2; D uncertain. V lost 1 base, J lost 5 bases, and 8 bases lay in between. CDR3 length: 13 residues. The germline V gene has CDR1 MNHEY and CDR2 SVGEGT. In nucleotides, the CDR3 is TGTGCCAGCAGTTACTTACGACTTTATGGCTACACCTTC. Residues: CASSYLRLYGYTF.

The genes are TRBV6-2 or TRBV6-3 and TRBJ2-1; D call uncertain. V was pared by 4 bases and J by 0 bases, with 7 bases between. Germline CDR1 and CDR2: MNHEY and SVGEGT. This CDR3 has 14 amino acids. The CDR3 DNA reads as TGTGCCAGCAGTTTGTCCTCCTCCTACAATGAGCAGTTCTTC. Residues: CASSLSSSYNEQFF.

Here the CDR3 DNA reads TGCGCCAGCAGCTTGGCGACAGCATCAGATACGCAGTATTTT. Translated: CASSLATASDTQYF. The V call is TRBV5-1, the J call TRBJ2-3, with a tentative D call TRBD1 (5 bases). The germline V gene has CDR1 SGHRS and CDR2 YFSETQ. V was cut by 0 bases and J by 4 bases, with 9 bases left in between. CDR3 size: 14 residues.

This sequence joins TRBV6-1 and TRBJ1-5; TRBD1 might be the D (6 bases). CDR1 and CDR2 (germline): MNHNS, SASEGT. Trimming pared 3 bases from V and 5 bases from J, leaving 8 bases between. There are 13 residues in the CDR3. CDR3 nucleotides: TGTGCCAGCAGTGACAGGGGCTATCAGCCCCAGCATTTT. This gives the protein CASSDRGYQPQHF.

The genes are TRBV9 and TRBJ2-3; possible D gene TRBD1, 5 bases. Trimming stripped 0 bases from V and 4 bases from J, with 18 bases between. Germline CDR1 reads SGDLS; CDR2 reads YYNGEE. The CDR3 contains 17 residues. The CDR3 is CASSVVYGQGDPDTQYF. CDR3 bases: TGTGCCAGCAGCGTAGTTTATGGGCAGGGTGATCCAGATACGCAGTATTTT.

The V and J genes are TRBV29-1 and TRBJ2-1, with 9 bases lining up with TRBD1. The germline CDR1 and CDR2 sequences are SQVTM and ANQGSEA. The ends lost 0 bases at V and 8 bases at J; junction bases unmatched: 11. This CDR3 is built from 16 residues. CDR3 in amino acids: CSVEDLRTGVIDEQFF. The CDR3, as DNA: TGCAGCGTTGAAGACCTCCGGACAGGGGTCATCGATGAGCAGTTCTTC.

The J gene is TRBJ2-7, the V gene TRBV29-1; 8 nucleotides agree with TRBD1. CDR1 is SQVTM, CDR2 ANQGSEA, per germline. The CDR3 is made up of 13 amino acids. V was clipped by 3 bases and J by 5 bases; unmatched bases: 6. CDR3 region: CSVDGQGGNEQYF. CDR3 coding DNA: TGCAGCGTTGACGGACAGGGTGGGAACGAGCAGTACTTC.

This clone was observed once. The chain links TRBV7-2 to TRBJ1-3; a possible D gene is TRBD1 (6 bases). V gave up 5 bases and J gave up 1 base, with 9 bases separating them. The CDR3 consists of 14 residues. CDR1 and CDR2 (germline): SGHTA, FQGNSA. CDR3 region: CASSPGTSGNTIYF. The CDR3 nucleotides are TGTGCCAGCAGCCCCGGGACATCTGGAAACACCATATATTTT.

The genes are TRBV4-2 and TRBJ2-5; maybe TRBD2 (6 bases). V was trimmed by 3 bases and J by 1 base, leaving 18 bases between them. The CDR3 totals 17 residues. The germline CDR1 and CDR2 sequences are LGHNA and YNFKEQ. The CDR3 spells CASSHFVTGELQETQYF. The CDR3 DNA reads TGTGCCAGCAGCCACTTTGTGACGGGGGAACTCCAAGAGACCCAGTACTTC.

This chain joins TRBV6-5 and TRBJ2-1; 10 nucleotides match TRBD2. The CDR3 totals 13 residues. From germline, CDR1 is MNHEY and CDR2 SVGAGI. J lost 3 bases, V lost 10 bases, and 3 bases had no gene match. The CDR3 loop is CATGTSVYNEQFF. Written as DNA, the CDR3 is TGTGCCACCGGGACTAGCGTCTACAATGAGCAGTTCTTC.

Only one count was recorded for this clone. This chain connects TRBV18 to TRBJ2-7; 8 bases are a match to TRBD1. There are 14 residues in the CDR3. V shed 6 bases and J 6 bases; nucleotides not matched to a gene: 10. The germline V gene encodes CDR1 KGHSH and CDR2 LQKENI. CDR3 in DNA: TGTGCCAGCTCCCTCGGACAGGGACGAGGCGAGCAGTACTTC. Translation gives CASSLGQGRGEQYF.

The chain employs TRBV7-2 and TRBJ1-2, with 8 bases fitting TRBD1. The CDR3 has 14 amino acids. V lost 5 bases, J lost 6 bases, and 8 bases stayed unmatched. Germline V gene data show CDR1 as SGHTA and CDR2 as FQGNSA. Written as DNA, the CDR3 is TGTGCCAGCAGCCCGCAACAGGGGGTCCATGGCTACACCTTC. It specifies CASSPQQGVHGYTF.

A note on this clone: The same CDR3 also results from other DNA sequences found in this sample. The rearrangement uses TRBV19 and TRBJ1-1; 8 bases line up with TRBD1. The CDR3 covers 14 residues. V shed 4 bases and J 0 bases; nucleotides not matched to a gene: 1. Per the germline V gene, CDR1 is LNHDA and CDR2 is SQIVND (reference sequence). The CDR3 here is CASSRQGMNTEAFF. CDR3 nucleotides: TGTGCCAGTAGTAGACAGGGGATGAACACTGAAGCTTTCTTT.

This chain connects TRBV5-1 to TRBJ2-3, with a tentative D call TRBD2 (5 bases). The CDR3 sequence is 17 residues long. V dropped 4 bases and J dropped 4 bases, with 22 bases sitting between them. The germline CDR1 and CDR2 sequences are SGHRS and YFSETQ. The CDR3 region is CASSPTGTRNVADTQYF. CDR3 nucleotide sequence: TGCGCCAGCAGCCCAACCGGTACTAGGAATGTCGCAGATACGCAGTATTTT.

The chain uses TRBV10-3 and TRBJ2-1; TRBD2 matches 12 bases. CDR3 length: 18 amino acids. Germline V gene sequence: CDR1 ENHRY, CDR2 SYGVKD. J was trimmed by 8 bases and V by 11 bases; bases with no gene match: 22. For the CDR3, the DNA is TGTGCCTCCAAGGTCTCCCTAGGACCTAGCGGGGGGGGCTATGAGCAGTTCTTC. The encoded protein is CASKVSLGPSGGGYEQFF.

The chain employs TRBV2 and TRBJ2-2; TRBD1 matches 7 bases. J lost 7 bases, V lost 7 bases, and 6 bases had no gene match. This CDR3 has 13 residues. CDR1 and CDR2 (germline): SNHLY, FYNNEI. The CDR3 DNA reads TGTGCCAGCAACAAACAGGGGTACGGGGAGCTGTTTTTT. This codes for CASNKQGYGELFF.

This chain connects TRBV18 to TRBJ2-5; D perhaps matches TRBD1 (6 bases). Germline lookup yields CDR1 KGHSH and CDR2 LQKENI. This CDR3 contains 15 residues. Trimming took off 4 bases at V and 4 bases at J, with 16 bases between the two ends. The CDR3 DNA is TGTGCCAGCTCACAAAGACAGGTTTCGGGAGAGACCCAGTACTTC. Protein sequence: CASSQRQVSGETQYF. The full variable domain, completed using reference TRBV18 and TRBJ2-5, is NAGVMQNPRHLVRRRGQEARLRCSPMKGHSHVYWYRQLPEEGLKFMVYLQKENIIDESGMPKERFSAEFPKEGPSILRIQQVVRGDSAAYFCASSQRQVSGETQYFGPGTRLLVL.

This clone was recorded only once. The chain uses TRBV19 and TRBJ2-4, with D tentatively TRBD1 (6 bases). Germline lookup yields CDR1 LNHDA and CDR2 SQIVND (reference sequence). V was shortened by 5 bases and J by 16 bases, with 18 bases between the two germline ends. This CDR3 is 12 amino acids long. CDR3 nucleotides: TGTGCCAGTAGTCGTTTGACAGGCGTCAAATACTTC. Translation: CASSRLTGVKYF.

The V call is TRBV6-2 or TRBV6-3, the J call TRBJ2-6, with TRBD1 identical over 7 bases. The germline V gene encodes CDR1 MNHEY and CDR2 SVGEGT. J was trimmed by 3 bases and V by 6 bases; bases with no gene match: 5. The CDR3 length is 15 residues. CDR3 in amino acids: CASSPGQLGANVLTF. The CDR3 DNA reads as TGTGCCAGCAGCCCGGGACAGCTTGGGGCCAACGTCCTGACTTTC.

This rearrangement joins TRBV27 to TRBJ2-7; 7 bases match TRBD1. With V trimmed by 5 bases and J by 4 bases, 2 bases remained unmatched. Per the germline V gene, CDR1 is MNHEY and CDR2 is SMNVEV (reference sequence). The CDR3 is 12 residues long. The DNA of the CDR3 is TGTGCCAGCAGTCCGACAGGGTACGAGCAGTACTTC. Protein: CASSPTGYEQYF.

This clone was counted once. This rearrangement joins TRBV11-2 to TRBJ2-2; D is possibly TRBD2 (5 bases). Germline V gene lookup returns CDR1 SGHAT and CDR2 FQNNGV. The germline V and J ends were trimmed by 1 base and 2 bases, with 14 bases remaining between them. CDR3 length: 17 residues. The CDR3 sequence is CASSLGLDFYNTGELFF. The CDR3 coding sequence is TGTGCCAGCAGCTTAGGATTGGACTTCTACAACACCGGGGAGCTGTTTTTT.

The gene calls are TRBV6-5 and TRBJ1-1, with 7 positions matching TRBD1. The ends lost 6 bases at V and 3 bases at J; junction bases unmatched: 7. Germline-derived CDR1 and CDR2 are MNHEY and SVGAGI. The CDR3 contains 14 residues. CDR3 nucleotides: TGTGCCAGCAGCGACAGGGTCGGATACACTGAAGCTTTCTTT. It encodes CASSDRVGYTEAFF.

V gene TRBV19 combines with J gene TRBJ2-2; tentative D call: TRBD2 (5 bases). The V gene lost 4 bases and the J gene lost 4 bases, with 16 bases spanning the gap. The CDR3 sequence is 16 residues long. Germline assignment: CDR1 LNHDA and CDR2 SQIVND (reference sequence). The CDR3 DNA sequence: TGTGCCAGTAGTAGGAGGCCTAGGACGGCCACCGGGGAGCTGTTTTTT. Protein sequence: CASSRRPRTATGELFF.